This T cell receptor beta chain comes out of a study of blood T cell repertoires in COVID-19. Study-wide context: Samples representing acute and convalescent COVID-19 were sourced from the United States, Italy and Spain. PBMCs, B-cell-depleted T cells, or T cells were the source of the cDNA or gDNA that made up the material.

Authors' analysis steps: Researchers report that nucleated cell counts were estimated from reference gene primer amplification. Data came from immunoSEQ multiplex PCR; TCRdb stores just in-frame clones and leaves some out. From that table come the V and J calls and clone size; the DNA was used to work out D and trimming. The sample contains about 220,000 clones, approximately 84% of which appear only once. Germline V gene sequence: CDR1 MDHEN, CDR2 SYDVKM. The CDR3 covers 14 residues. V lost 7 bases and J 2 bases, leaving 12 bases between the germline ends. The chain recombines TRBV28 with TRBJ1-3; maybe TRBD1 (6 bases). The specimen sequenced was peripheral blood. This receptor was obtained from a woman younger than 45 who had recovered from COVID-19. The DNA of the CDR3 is TGTGCCAGCACCTCAGGGGTTCCTGGAAACACCATATATTTT. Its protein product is CASTSGVPGNTIYF. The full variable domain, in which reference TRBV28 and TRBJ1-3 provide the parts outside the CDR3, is DVKVTQSSRYLVKRTGEKVFLECVQDMDHENMFWYRQDPGLGLRLIYFSYDVKMKEKGDIPEGYSVSREKKERFSLILESASTNQTSMYLCASTSGVPGNTIYFGEGSWLTVV.